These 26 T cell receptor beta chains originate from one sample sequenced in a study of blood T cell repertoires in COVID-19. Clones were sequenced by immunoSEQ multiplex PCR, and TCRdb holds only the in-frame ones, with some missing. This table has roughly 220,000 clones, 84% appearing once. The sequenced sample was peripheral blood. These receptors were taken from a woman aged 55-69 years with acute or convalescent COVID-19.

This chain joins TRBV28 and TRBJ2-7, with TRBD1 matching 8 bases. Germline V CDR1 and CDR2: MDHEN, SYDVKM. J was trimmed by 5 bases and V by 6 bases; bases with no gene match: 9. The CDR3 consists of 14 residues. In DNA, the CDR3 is TGTGCCAGCAGCTCCGGACAGGGTTCCCACGAGCAGTACTTC. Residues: CASSSGQGSHEQYF.

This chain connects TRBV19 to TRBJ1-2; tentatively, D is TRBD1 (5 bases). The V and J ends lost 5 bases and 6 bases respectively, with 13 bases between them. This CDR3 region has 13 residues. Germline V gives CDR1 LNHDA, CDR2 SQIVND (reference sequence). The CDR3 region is CASSQGPFDGYTF. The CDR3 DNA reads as TGTGCCAGTAGTCAGGGTCCGTTTGATGGCTACACCTTC.

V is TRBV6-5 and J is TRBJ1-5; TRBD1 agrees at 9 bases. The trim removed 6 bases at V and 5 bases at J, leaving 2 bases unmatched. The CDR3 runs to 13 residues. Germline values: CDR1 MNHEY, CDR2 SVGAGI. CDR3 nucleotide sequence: TGTGCCAGCAGAGGACAGGGGTATCAGCCCCAGCATTTT. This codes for CASRGQGYQPQHF.

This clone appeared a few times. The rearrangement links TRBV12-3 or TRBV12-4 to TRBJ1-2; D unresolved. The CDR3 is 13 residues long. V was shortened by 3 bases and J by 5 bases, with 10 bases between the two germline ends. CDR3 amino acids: CASSLQEGYGYTF. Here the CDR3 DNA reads TGTGCCAGCAGTTTGCAGGAGGGATATGGCTACACCTTC.

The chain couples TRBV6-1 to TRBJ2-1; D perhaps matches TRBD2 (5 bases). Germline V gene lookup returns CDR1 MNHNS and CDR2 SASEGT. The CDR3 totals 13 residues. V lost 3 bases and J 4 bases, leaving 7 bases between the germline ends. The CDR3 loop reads CASSEDFYNEQFF. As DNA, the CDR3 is TGTGCCAGCAGTGAGGACTTTTACAATGAGCAGTTCTTC.

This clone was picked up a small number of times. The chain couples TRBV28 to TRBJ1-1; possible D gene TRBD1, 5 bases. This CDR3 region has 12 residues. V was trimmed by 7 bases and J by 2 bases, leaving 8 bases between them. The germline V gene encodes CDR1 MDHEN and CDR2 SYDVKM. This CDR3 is CASTQVNTEAFF. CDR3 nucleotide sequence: TGTGCCAGCACACAGGTTAACACTGAAGCTTTCTTT.

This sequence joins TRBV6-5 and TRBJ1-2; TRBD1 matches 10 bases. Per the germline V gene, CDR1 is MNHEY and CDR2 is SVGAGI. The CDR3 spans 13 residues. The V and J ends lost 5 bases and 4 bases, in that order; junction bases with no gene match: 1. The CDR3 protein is CASSRTGGYGYTF. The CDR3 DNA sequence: TGTGCCAGCAGTCGGACAGGGGGCTATGGCTACACCTTC.

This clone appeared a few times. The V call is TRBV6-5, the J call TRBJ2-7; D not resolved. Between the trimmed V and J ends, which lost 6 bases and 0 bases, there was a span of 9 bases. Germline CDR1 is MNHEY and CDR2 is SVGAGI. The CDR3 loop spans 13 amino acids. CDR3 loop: CASSSGTSYEQYF. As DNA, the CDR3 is TGTGCCAGCAGCTCGGGTACCTCCTACGAGCAGTACTTC.

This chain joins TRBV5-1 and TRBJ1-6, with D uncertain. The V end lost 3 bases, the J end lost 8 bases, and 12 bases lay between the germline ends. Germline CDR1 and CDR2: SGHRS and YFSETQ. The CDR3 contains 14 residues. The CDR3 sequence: CASSSESGYSPLHF. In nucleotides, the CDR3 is TGCGCCAGCAGCTCTGAATCGGGATATTCACCCCTCCACTTT.

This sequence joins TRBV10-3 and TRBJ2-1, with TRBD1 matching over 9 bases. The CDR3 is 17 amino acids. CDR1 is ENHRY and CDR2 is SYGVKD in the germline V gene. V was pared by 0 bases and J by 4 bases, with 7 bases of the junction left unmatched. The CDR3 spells CAISESGTGTRYNEQFF. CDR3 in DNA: TGTGCCATCAGTGAGTCGGGGACAGGGACAAGGTACAATGAGCAGTTCTTC.

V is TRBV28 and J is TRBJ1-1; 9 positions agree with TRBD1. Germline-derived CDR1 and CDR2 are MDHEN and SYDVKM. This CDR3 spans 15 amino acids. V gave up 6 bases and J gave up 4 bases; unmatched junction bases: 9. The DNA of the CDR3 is TGTGCCAGCAGCGAACAGGGGGCGAGCGGCACTGAAGCTTTCTTT. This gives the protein CASSEQGASGTEAFF.

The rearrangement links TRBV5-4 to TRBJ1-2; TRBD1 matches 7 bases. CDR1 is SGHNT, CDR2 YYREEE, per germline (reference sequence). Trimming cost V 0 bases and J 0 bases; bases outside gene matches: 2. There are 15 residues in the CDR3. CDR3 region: CASSLVGQANYGYTF. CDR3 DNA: TGTGCCAGCAGCTTGGTTGGACAGGCTAACTATGGCTACACCTTC.

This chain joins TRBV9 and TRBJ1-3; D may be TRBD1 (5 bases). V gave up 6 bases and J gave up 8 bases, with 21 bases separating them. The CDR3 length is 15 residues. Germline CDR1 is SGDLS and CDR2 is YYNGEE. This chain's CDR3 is CASTATDNPGHTIYF. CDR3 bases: TGTGCCAGCACGGCGACGGATAACCCAGGGCACACCATATATTTT.

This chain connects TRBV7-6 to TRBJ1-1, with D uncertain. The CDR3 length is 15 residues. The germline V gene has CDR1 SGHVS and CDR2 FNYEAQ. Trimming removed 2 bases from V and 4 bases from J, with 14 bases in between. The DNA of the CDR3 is TGTGCCAGCAGCTTAAACGGGGTTAGTAGCACTGAAGCTTTCTTT. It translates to CASSLNGVSSTEAFF.

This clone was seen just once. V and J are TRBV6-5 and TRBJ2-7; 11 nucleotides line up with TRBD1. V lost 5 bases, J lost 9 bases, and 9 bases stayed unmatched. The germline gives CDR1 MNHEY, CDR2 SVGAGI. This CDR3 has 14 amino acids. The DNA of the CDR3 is TGTGCCAGCAGTAACCGGGACAGGGGGTTTGGGCAGTACTTC. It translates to CASSNRDRGFGQYF.

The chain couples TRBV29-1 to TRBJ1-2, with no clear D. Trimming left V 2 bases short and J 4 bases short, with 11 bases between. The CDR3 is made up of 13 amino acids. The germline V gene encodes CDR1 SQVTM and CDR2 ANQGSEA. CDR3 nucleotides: TGCAGCGTTGAAAGCGGCCTTGGCTATGGCTACACCTTC. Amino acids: CSVESGLGYGYTF. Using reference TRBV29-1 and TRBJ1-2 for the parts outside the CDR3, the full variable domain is SAVISQKPSRDICQRGTSLTIQCQVDSQVTMMFWYRQQPGQSLTLIATANQGSEATYESGFVIDKFPISRPNLTFSTLTVSNMSPEDSSIYLCSVESGLGYGYTFGSGTRLTVV.

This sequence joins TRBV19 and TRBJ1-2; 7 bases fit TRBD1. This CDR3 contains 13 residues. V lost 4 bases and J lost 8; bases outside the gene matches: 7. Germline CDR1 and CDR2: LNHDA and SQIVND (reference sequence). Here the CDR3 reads CASSTTTGNGYTF. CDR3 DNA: TGTGCCAGTAGTACCACGACAGGGAACGGCTACACCTTC.

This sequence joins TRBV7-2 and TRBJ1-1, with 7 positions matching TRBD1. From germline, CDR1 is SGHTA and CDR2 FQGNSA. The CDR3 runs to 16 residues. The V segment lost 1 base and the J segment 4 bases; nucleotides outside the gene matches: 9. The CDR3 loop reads CASSLEQPGGGTEAFF. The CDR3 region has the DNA TGTGCCAGCAGCTTAGAGCAGCCAGGGGGAGGCACTGAAGCTTTCTTT.

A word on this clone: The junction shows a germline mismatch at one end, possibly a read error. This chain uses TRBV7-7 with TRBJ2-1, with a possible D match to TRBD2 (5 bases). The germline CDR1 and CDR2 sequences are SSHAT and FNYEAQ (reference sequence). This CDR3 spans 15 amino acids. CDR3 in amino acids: CASSPGVSSYNEQFF. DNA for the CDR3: TGTGCTAGCAGCCCCGGGGTTAGCTCCTACAATGAGCAGTTCTTC.

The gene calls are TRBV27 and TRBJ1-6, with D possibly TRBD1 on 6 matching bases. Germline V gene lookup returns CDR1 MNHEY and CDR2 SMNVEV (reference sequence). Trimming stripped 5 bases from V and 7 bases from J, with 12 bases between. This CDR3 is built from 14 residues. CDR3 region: CASSPGTPNSPLHF. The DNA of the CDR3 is TGTGCCAGCAGTCCCGGGACACCCAATTCACCCCTCCACTTT.

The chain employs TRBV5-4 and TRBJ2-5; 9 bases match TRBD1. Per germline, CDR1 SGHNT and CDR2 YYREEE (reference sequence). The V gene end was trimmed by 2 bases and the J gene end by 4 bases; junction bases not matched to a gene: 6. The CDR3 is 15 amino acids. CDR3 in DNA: TGTGCCAGCAGCTTCGCAACAGGGGGCGTAGAGACCCAGTACTTC. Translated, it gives CASSFATGGVETQYF.

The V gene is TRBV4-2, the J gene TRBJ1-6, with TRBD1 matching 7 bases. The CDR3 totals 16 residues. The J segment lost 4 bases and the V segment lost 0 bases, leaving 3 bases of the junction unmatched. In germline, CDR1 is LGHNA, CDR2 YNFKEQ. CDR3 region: CASSQDTGQYNSPLHF. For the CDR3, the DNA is TGTGCCAGCAGCCAAGATACGGGACAGTATAATTCACCCCTCCACTTT.

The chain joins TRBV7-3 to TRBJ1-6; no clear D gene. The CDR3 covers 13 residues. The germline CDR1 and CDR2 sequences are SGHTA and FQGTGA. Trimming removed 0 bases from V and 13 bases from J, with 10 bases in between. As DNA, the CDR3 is TGTGCCAGCAGCTTAACGAGAGGTTCCCCCCTCCACTTT. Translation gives CASSLTRGSPLHF.

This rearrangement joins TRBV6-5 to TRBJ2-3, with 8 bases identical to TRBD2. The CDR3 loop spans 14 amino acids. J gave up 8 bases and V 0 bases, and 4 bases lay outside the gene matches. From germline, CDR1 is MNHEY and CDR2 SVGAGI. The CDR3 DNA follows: TGTGCCAGCAGTTACTCGGAAGCGGGGGTTACGCAGTATTTT. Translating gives CASSYSEAGVTQYF.

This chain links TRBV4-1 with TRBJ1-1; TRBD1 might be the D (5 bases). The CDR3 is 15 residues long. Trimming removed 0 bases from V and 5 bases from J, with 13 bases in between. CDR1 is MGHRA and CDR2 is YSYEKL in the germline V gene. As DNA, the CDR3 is TGCGCCAGCAGCCAAGATCCAACCGGGGGGACTGAAGCTTTCTTT. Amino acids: CASSQDPTGGTEAFF.

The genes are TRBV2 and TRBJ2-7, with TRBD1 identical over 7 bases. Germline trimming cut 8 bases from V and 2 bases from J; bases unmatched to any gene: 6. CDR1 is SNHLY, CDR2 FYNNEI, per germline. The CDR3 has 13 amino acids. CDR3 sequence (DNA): TGTGCCAGCCTGATGACAGGGACCTACGAGCAGTACTTC. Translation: CASLMTGTYEQYF.